This is a list of T cell receptor beta chains from one sample in a study of tumor-infiltrating lymphocytes in localized non-small cell lung cancer. Repertoires were generated with immunoSEQ multiplex PCR, while TCRdb's copy carries only in-frame clones and drops some. The sample contains 13,000 or so clones, about 82% of which appear only once. The sample taken for sequencing was uninvolved lung tissue not adjacent to the tumor. Receptor source: a human donor with non-small cell lung cancer. Both conserved end residues are part of each CDR3. The D gene is left open where the match is weak. Clone size is stated in some rows and not others, as once, few, many or a class when expanded.

J: TRBJ2-1; D: TRBD2; size: -; V: TRBV2; CDR3: CASSDNLAGEEQFF; DNA: TGTGCCAGCAGTGATAACCTAGCGGGGGAAGAGCAGTTCTTC
J: TRBJ2-2; D: TRBD1; size: -; V: TRBV9; CDR3: CASSAATGETGELFF; DNA: TGTGCCAGCAGCGCGGCGACAGGGGAGACCGGGGAGCTGTTTTTT
J: TRBJ2-3; D: TRBD2; size: -; V: TRBV5-4; CDR3: CASSLRTSGDTDTQYF; DNA: TGTGCCAGCAGCCTCCGGACTAGCGGGGACACAGATACGCAGTATTTT
J: TRBJ2-7; D: -; size: -; V: TRBV2; CDR3: CASSGVEGDEQYF; DNA: TGTGCCAGCAGTGGGGTTGAGGGAGACGAGCAGTACTTC
J: TRBJ2-2; D: -; size: -; V: TRBV6-5; CDR3: CASSYFGNTGELFF; DNA: TGTGCCAGCAGTTACTTTGGGAACACCGGGGAGCTGTTTTTT
J: TRBJ1-3; D: -; size: -; V: TRBV29-1; CDR3: CSVGGVSGYGNTIYF; DNA: TGCAGCGTTGGGGGTGTTTCAGGGTATGGAAACACCATATATTTT
J: TRBJ1-2; D: -; size: once; V: TRBV6-5; CDR3: CASSYSMEAVDGYTF; DNA: TGTGCCAGCAGTTACTCGATGGAGGCAGTTGATGGCTACACCTTC
J: TRBJ1-1; D: -; size: -; V: TRBV6-7; CDR3: CASSRGEGEAFF; DNA: TGTGCCAGCAGTCGAGGAGAGGGCGAAGCTTTCTTT
J: TRBJ1-1; D: TRBD1; size: -; V: TRBV5-4; CDR3: CASSTGTASLSTEAFF; DNA: TGTGCCAGCAGCACCGGGACAGCGAGTTTGAGCACTGAAGCTTTCTTT
J: TRBJ1-1; D: TRBD1; size: -; V: TRBV7-2; CDR3: CASSLDRGGTEAFF; DNA: TGTGCCAGCAGCTTAGACAGGGGTGGGACTGAAGCTTTCTTT
J: TRBJ1-1; D: -; size: -; V: TRBV5-6; CDR3: CASSEAANTEAFF; DNA: TGTGCCAGCAGCGAGGCGGCGAACACTGAAGCTTTCTTT
J: TRBJ1-1; D: -; size: once; V: TRBV7-2; CDR3: CASSLEPSKAPEAFF; DNA: TGTGCCAGCAGCTTAGAACCGTCAAAGGCCCCTGAAGCTTTCTTT
J: TRBJ2-3; D: -; size: -; V: TRBV28; CDR3: CASSFKDTQYF; DNA: TGTGCCAGCAGTTTCAAAGATACGCAGTATTTT
J: TRBJ2-1; D: TRBD2; size: -; V: TRBV7-2; CDR3: CASSLRRGDHEQFF; DNA: TGTGCCAGCAGCTTAAGGCGGGGGGACCATGAGCAGTTCTTC
J: TRBJ1-4; D: -; size: medium-sized; V: TRBV6-6; CDR3: CASSYTRGGYNEKLFF; DNA: TGTGCCAGCAGTTACACCCGAGGGGGATATAATGAAAAACTGTTTTTT
J: TRBJ1-2; D: -; size: -; V: TRBV5-7; CDR3: CASTLYSTANYGYTF; DNA: TGTGCCAGCACACTCTACAGTACAGCTAACTATGGCTACACCTTC
J: TRBJ2-3; D: -; size: -; V: TRBV30; CDR3: CAWRGGRRAEDTQYF; DNA: TGTGCCTGGCGGGGCGGTCGTCGAGCGGAAGATACGCAGTATTTT
J: TRBJ2-4; D: -; size: -; V: TRBV4-3; CDR3: CASSQDRAGRNIQYF; DNA: TGCGCCAGCAGCCAAGATAGGGCGGGACGAAACATTCAGTACTTC
J: TRBJ2-5; D: TRBD1; size: -; V: TRBV4-1; CDR3: CASSQAGQGGETQYF; DNA: TGCGCCAGCAGCCAAGCCGGACAGGGAGGAGAGACCCAGTACTTC
J: TRBJ1-1; D: -; size: medium-sized; V: TRBV27; CDR3: CASSLSPGDIGNTEAFF; DNA: TGTGCCAGCAGTTTATCGCCGGGGGATATAGGGAACACTGAAGCTTTCTTT
J: TRBJ1-2; D: -; size: -; V: TRBV11-2; CDR3: CASSLQVSNYGYTF; DNA: TGTGCCAGCAGCTTACAGGTTTCGAACTATGGCTACACCTTC
J: TRBJ2-7; D: TRBD1; size: -; V: TRBV4-2; CDR3: CASSQVLTGHHEQYF; DNA: TGTGCCAGCAGCCAAGTACTGACAGGGCACCACGAGCAGTACTTC
J: TRBJ2-3; D: TRBD2; size: -; V: TRBV18; CDR3: CASSPTSGDTQYF; DNA: TGTGCCAGCTCACCAACTAGCGGGGATACGCAGTATTTT
J: TRBJ1-1; D: -; size: -; V: TRBV29-1; CDR3: CSVAVRTEAFF; DNA: TGCAGCGTAGCTGTCCGCACTGAAGCTTTCTTT
J: TRBJ1-1; D: -; size: -; V: TRBV6-6; CDR3: CASSYNTNTEAFF; DNA: TGTGCCAGCAGTTACAACACAAACACTGAAGCTTTCTTT
J: TRBJ2-1; D: TRBD2; size: -; V: TRBV29-1; CDR3: CSVEGTRVVNEQFF; DNA: TGCAGCGTTGAAGGGACTAGAGTTGTGAATGAGCAGTTCTTC
J: TRBJ1-5; D: -; size: -; V: TRBV6-6; CDR3: CASSYLIARSNQPQHF; DNA: TGTGCCAGCAGTTACCTTATAGCGAGGTCCAATCAGCCCCAGCATTTT
J: TRBJ1-3; D: TRBD1; size: -; V: TRBV7-8; CDR3: CASTPSGGGNTIYF; DNA: TGTGCCAGCACCCCATCAGGGGGTGGAAACACCATATATTTT
J: TRBJ1-1; D: TRBD1; size: -; V: TRBV7-8; CDR3: CASRGDRVTNTEAFF; DNA: TGTGCCAGCAGGGGGGACAGGGTGACGAACACTGAAGCTTTCTTT
J: TRBJ2-1; D: TRBD2; size: -; V: TRBV6-4; CDR3: CASSGGGGFGNEQFF; DNA: TGTGCCAGCAGTGGAGGCGGGGGGTTTGGCAATGAGCAGTTCTTC
J: TRBJ2-7; D: TRBD1; size: -; V: TRBV9; CDR3: CASSASGQTGAYEQYF; DNA: TGTGCCAGCAGCGCCTCGGGGCAGACAGGGGCCTACGAGCAGTACTTC
J: TRBJ1-2; D: TRBD1; size: -; V: TRBV27; CDR3: CASSTWTGNGYTF; DNA: TGTGCCAGCAGTACCTGGACAGGGAATGGCTACACCTTC
J: TRBJ1-4; D: TRBD1; size: -; V: TRBV2; CDR3: CASTGQGAHGEKLFF; DNA: TGTGCCAGCACGGGACAGGGGGCCCACGGGGAAAAACTGTTTTTT
J: TRBJ1-1; D: -; size: -; V: TRBV6-1; CDR3: CATGSGTTYEAFF; DNA: TGTGCCACCGGATCCGGGACCACGTATGAAGCTTTCTTT
J: TRBJ2-6; D: -; size: once; V: TRBV7-3; CDR3: CASSPGTPNVLTF; DNA: TGTGCCAGCAGCCCAGGGACACCGAACGTCCTGACTTTC
J: TRBJ2-7; D: -; size: -; V: TRBV2; CDR3: CASSEGVYEQYF; DNA: TGTGCCAGCAGTGAGGGCGTCTACGAGCAGTACTTC
J: TRBJ2-3; D: -; size: -; V: TRBV15; CDR3: CATSRDGDGGADTQYF; DNA: TGTGCCACCAGCAGAGACGGCGATGGGGGCGCAGATACGCAGTATTTT
J: TRBJ1-5; D: TRBD1; size: few; V: TRBV11-2; CDR3: CASSDRVNQPQHF; DNA: TGTGCCAGCAGCGACAGGGTTAATCAGCCCCAGCATTTT
J: TRBJ2-7; D: -; size: -; V: TRBV4-1; CDR3: CASSQAGAGSYEQYF; DNA: TGCGCCAGCAGCCAAGCGGGCGCGGGGTCCTACGAGCAGTACTTC
J: TRBJ1-4; D: TRBD1; size: few; V: TRBV19; CDR3: CASTLGQVLGAEKLFF; DNA: TGTGCCAGTACCTTGGGACAGGTTCTTGGGGCTGAAAAACTGTTTTTT
J: TRBJ1-6; D: -; size: -; V: TRBV7-2; CDR3: CASSLTGLNSPLHF; DNA: TGTGCCAGCAGCTTGACGGGTCTGAATTCACCCCTCCACTTT
J: TRBJ2-7; D: TRBD1; size: -; V: TRBV11-3; CDR3: CASSSRTGGLEQYF; DNA: TGTGCCAGCAGCTCACGGACAGGGGGTCTCGAGCAGTACTTC
J: TRBJ1-4; D: -; size: -; V: TRBV7-8; CDR3: CGSRGGNEKLFF; DNA: TGTGGTTCGAGGGGGGGGAATGAAAAACTGTTTTTT